This entry describes one T cell receptor beta chain. Antigen specificity is unknown. This cohort consisted of healthy bone marrow donors. 13 Jbeta primers and 60 Vbeta primers were used for the PCR. Only in-frame clones appear in the TCRdb table, and some are missing; sequencing was by immunoSEQ multiplex PCR. The sample table includes about 91,000 clones. This entry belongs to a study of cytomegalovirus exposure and HLA in healthy donors. Study outcomes and limitations: According to the study, roughly 160 TCR beta chains were cytomegalovirus-associated.

The origin of this receptor is a young woman in good health and CMV-seronegative. Sequenced material: PBMCs.

The CDR3 DNA sequence: TGTGCCTGGAGTGAAGGACAGGGCAATGAAAAACTGTTTTTT. Protein product: CAWSEGQGNEKLFF. The J gene is TRBJ1-4, the V gene TRBV30; 8 nucleotides line up with TRBD1. The CDR3 length is 14 residues. Germline values: CDR1 GTSNPN, CDR2 SVGIG (reference sequence). V dropped 1 base and J dropped 5; count of bases not matched to a gene: 3.